This TCR beta chain appears in the sequencing data of a study of shared clonotypes between healthy human individuals. General study results and limits: On the whole, naive subsets had larger estimated richness than memory subsets had.

As to this clone: Its specificity is not known. Other DNA sequences in the same sample also yield this CDR3.

Only CD45RO-negative cells positively selected for CCR7 counted as naive CD8 cells, so terminally differentiated effector memory CD45RA+ cells were excluded. This table comes from immunoSEQ multiplex PCR, and its TCRdb copy is limited to in-frame clones, with some not included. The data contain a few million clones, 80% to 95% of them seen just once; the ten biggest clones take up less than 2%. Germline V gives CDR1 MNHEY, CDR2 SMNVEV (reference sequence). The V end was cut by 3 bases, the J end by 6 bases, with 8 bases between. The CDR3 has 13 amino acids. The receptor comes from a man between 18 and 29 years old in good health. Some clones in this sample may be carry-over from other donors' samples. Sequencing input: naive CD8+ T cells from PBMCs. The chain links TRBV27 to TRBJ2-2, with D possibly being TRBD1 (6 bases). CDR3 protein: CASSFRGPGELFF. The CDR3 nucleotides are TGTGCCAGCAGTTTCAGGGGCCCCGGGGAGCTGTTTTTT.